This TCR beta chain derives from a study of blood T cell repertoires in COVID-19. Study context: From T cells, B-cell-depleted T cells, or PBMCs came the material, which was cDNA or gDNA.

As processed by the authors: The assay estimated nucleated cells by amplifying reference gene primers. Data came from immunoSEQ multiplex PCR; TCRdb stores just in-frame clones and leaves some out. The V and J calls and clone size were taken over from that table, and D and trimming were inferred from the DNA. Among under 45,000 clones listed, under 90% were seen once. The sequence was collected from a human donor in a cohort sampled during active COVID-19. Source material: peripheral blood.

Here the CDR3 DNA reads TGTGCCAGCAGCCGGGACAGAAATAGCAATCAGCCCCAGCATTTT. Translating gives CASSRDRNSNQPQHF. This chain connects TRBV2 to TRBJ1-5; 7 positions match TRBD1. Germline-derived CDR1 and CDR2 are SNHLY and FYNNEI. The CDR3 sequence is 15 residues long. J lost 0 bases, V lost 6 bases, and 5 bases had no gene match.